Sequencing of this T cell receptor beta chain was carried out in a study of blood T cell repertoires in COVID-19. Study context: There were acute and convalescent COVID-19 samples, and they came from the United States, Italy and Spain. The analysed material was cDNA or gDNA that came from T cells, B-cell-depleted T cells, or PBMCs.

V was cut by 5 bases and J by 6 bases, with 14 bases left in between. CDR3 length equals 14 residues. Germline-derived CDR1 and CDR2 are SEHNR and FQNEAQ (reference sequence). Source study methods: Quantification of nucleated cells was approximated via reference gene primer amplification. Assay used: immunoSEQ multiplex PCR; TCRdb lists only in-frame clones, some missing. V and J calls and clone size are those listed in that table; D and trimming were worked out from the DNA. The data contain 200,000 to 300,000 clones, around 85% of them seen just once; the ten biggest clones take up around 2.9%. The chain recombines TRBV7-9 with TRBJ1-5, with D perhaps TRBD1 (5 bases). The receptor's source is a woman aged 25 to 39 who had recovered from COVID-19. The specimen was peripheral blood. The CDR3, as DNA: TGTGCCAGCAGCCCGCCAGGGCAGTCTCAGCCCCAGCATTTT. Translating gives CASSPPGQSQPQHF.